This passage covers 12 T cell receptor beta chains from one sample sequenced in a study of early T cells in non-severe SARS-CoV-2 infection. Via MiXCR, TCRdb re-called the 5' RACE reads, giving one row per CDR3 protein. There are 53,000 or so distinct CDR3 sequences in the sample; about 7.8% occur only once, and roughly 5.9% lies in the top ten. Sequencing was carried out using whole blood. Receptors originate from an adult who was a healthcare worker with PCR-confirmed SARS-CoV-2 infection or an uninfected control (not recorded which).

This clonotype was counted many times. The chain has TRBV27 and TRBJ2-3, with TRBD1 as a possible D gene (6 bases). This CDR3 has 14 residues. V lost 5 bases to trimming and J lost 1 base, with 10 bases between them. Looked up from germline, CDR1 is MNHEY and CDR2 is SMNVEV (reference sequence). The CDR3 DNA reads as TGTGCCAGCAGTGACAGGTCGGGCACAGATACGCAGTATTTT. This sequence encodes CASSDRSGTDTQYF.

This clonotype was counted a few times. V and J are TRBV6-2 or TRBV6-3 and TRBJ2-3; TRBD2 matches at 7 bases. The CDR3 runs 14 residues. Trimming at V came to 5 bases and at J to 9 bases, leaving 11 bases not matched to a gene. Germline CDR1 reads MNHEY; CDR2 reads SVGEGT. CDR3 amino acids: CASSKGGARRTQYF. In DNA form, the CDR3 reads TGTGCCAGCAGTAAGGGAGGGGCGCGAAGGACGCAGTATTTT.

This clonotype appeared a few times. CDR3 protein: CASSQENEQFF. CDR3 DNA sequence: TGCGCCAGCAGCCAAGAAAATGAGCAGTTCTTC. The rearrangement links TRBV4-1 to TRBJ2-1, with D unclear. This CDR3 is 11 amino acids long. V lost 0 bases and J lost 7, with 1 base in between. Germline assignment: CDR1 MGHRA and CDR2 YSYEKL.

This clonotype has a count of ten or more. Here the CDR3 reads CASSFTHSPLHF. CDR3 nucleotide sequence: TGTGCCAGCAGTTTCACGCATTCACCCCTCCACTTT. The chain couples TRBV12-3 or TRBV12-4 to TRBJ1-6, with D unresolved. The V end was cut by 3 bases, the J end by 8 bases, with 5 bases between. The CDR3 has 12 residues.

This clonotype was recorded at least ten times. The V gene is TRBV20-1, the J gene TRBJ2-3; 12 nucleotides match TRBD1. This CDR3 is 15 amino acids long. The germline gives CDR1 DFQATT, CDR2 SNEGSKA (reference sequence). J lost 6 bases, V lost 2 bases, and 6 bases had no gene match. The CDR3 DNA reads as TGCAGTGCTAGAAACCGGGACAGGGGGCGCGATACGCAGTATTTT. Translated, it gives CSARNRDRGRDTQYF.

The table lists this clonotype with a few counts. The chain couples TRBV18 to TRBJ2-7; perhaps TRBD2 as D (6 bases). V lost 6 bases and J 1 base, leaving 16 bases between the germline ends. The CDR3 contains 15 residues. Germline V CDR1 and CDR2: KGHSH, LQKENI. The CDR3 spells CASSQGASVSYEQYF. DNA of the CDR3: TGTGCCAGCTCCCAAGGGGCTAGCGTTTCCTACGAGCAGTACTTC.

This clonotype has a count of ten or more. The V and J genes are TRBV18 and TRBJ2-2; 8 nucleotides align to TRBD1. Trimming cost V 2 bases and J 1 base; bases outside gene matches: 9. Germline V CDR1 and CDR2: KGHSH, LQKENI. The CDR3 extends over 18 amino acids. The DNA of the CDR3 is TGTGCCAGCTCACCATCGTTTCAGGGGGCCTTGAACACCGGGGAGCTGTTTTTT. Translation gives CASSPSFQGALNTGELFF. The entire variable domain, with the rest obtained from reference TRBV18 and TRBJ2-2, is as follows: NAGVMQNPRHLVRRRGQEARLRCSPMKGHSHVYWYRQLPEEGLKFMVYLQKENIIDESGMPKERFSAEFPKEGPSILRIQQVVRGDSAAYFCASSPSFQGALNTGELFFGEGSRLTVL.

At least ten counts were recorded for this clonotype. In DNA form, the CDR3 reads TGTGCCAGCAGCGAAAAGACTATGATAGAGACCCAGTACTTC. Its translation: CASSEKTMIETQYF. The chain employs TRBV5-6 and TRBJ2-5; D might be TRBD2 (5 bases). Germline CDR1 SGHDT, CDR2 YYEEEE. V was pared by 4 bases and J by 4 bases, with 14 bases between. The CDR3 runs 14 residues.

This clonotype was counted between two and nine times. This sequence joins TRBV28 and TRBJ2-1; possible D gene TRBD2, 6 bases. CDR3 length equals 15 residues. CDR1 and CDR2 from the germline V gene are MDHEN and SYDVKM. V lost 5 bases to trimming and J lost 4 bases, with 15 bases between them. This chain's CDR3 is CASSGRGSPYNEQFF. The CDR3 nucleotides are TGTGCCAGCAGTGGGCGGGGTTCTCCTTACAATGAGCAGTTCTTC.

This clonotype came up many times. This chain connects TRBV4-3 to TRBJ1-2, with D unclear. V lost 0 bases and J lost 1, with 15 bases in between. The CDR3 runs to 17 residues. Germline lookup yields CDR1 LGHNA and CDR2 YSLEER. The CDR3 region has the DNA TGCGCCAGCAGCCAAGATAGGATATTGCGGGATAACTATGGCTACACCTTC. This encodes CASSQDRILRDNYGYTF.

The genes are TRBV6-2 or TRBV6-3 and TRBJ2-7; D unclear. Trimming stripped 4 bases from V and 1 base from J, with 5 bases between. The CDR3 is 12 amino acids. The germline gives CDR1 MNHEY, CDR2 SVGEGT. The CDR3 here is CASSSISYEQYF. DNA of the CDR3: TGTGCCAGCAGTTCCATTTCCTACGAGCAGTACTTC.

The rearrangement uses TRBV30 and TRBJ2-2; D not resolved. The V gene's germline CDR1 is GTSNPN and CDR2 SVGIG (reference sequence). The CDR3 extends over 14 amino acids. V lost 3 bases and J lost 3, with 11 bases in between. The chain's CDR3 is CAWRADVDTGELFF. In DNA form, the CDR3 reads TGTGCCTGGAGGGCAGACGTGGACACCGGGGAGCTGTTTTTT. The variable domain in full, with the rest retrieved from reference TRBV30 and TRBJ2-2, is SQTIHQWPATLVQPVGSPLSLECTVEGTSNPNLYWYRQAAGRGLQLLFYSVGIGQISSEVPQNLSASRPQDRQFILSSKKLLLSDSGFYLCAWRADVDTGELFFGEGSRLTVL.